These 6 T cell receptor beta chains share one sample of origin, sequenced in a study of blood T cell repertoires in COVID-19. Sequenced by immunoSEQ multiplex PCR; TCRdb stores in-frame clones only, minus some. In the table there are under 300,000 clones, around 84% of which are singletons. Specimen: peripheral blood. The source is a woman aged 40 to 55 who had recovered from COVID-19.

This clone occurred a few times. The rearrangement uses TRBV19 and TRBJ2-7, with D possibly matching TRBD1 (5 bases). With 3 bases removed from V and 1 base from J, the gap between germline ends came to 13 bases. The CDR3 runs 15 residues. Germline lookup yields CDR1 LNHDA and CDR2 SQIVND (reference sequence). The CDR3 region is CASSISSDSSYEQYF. The CDR3 DNA reads as TGTGCCAGTAGTATCTCAAGTGACAGTTCCTACGAGCAGTACTTC.

This CDR3 reads CASRAMTGGTYGYTF. The CDR3 nucleotides are TGTGCCAGCCGGGCGATGACAGGGGGAACCTATGGCTACACCTTC. V is TRBV6-5 and J is TRBJ1-2, with TRBD1 identical over 9 bases. The V and J ends lost 8 bases and 4 bases, in that order; junction bases with no gene match: 11. CDR3 length: 15 residues. The germline V gene has CDR1 MNHEY and CDR2 SVGAGI.

Only one count was recorded for this clone. The chain has TRBV28 and TRBJ1-5; D call uncertain. Germline CDR1 and CDR2: MDHEN and SYDVKM. With 5 bases removed from V and 8 bases from J, the gap between germline ends came to 10 bases. CDR3 length equals 12 residues. The CDR3 DNA follows: TGTGCCAGCAGTAACACCCTCAAGCCCCAGCATTTT. Translation: CASSNTLKPQHF.

This chain links TRBV5-4 with TRBJ2-5; TRBD2 agrees at 10 bases. There are 15 residues in the CDR3. CDR1 is SGHNT and CDR2 is YYREEE in the germline V gene (reference sequence). With 2 bases clipped from V and 4 bases from J, the junction kept 5 bases outside the gene matches. For the CDR3, the DNA is TGTGCCAGCAGCTTAACTAGCGGGGCGGTAGAGACCCAGTACTTC. This sequence encodes CASSLTSGAVETQYF.

This rearrangement joins TRBV19 to TRBJ2-1, with TRBD2 identical over 14 bases. V was pared by 4 bases and J by 6 bases, with 2 bases of the junction left unmatched. The germline V gene encodes CDR1 LNHDA and CDR2 SQIVND (reference sequence). The CDR3 has 15 amino acids. The CDR3: CASSNGLAGGNEQFF. DNA for the CDR3: TGTGCCAGTAGTAACGGACTAGCGGGGGGCAATGAGCAGTTCTTC.

CDR3 sequence (DNA): TGCGCCAGCAGCTTGGGGCTAGCGGGGGTTGAGCAGTTCTTC. This gives the protein CASSLGLAGVEQFF. The genes are TRBV5-1 and TRBJ2-1, with TRBD2 identical over 10 bases. V shed 0 bases and J 9 bases; nucleotides not matched to a gene: 3. Germline CDR1 is SGHRS and CDR2 is YFSETQ. This CDR3 is 14 amino acids long. The variable domain in full, completed from reference TRBV5-1 and TRBJ2-1, reads KAGVTQTPRYLIKTRGQQVTLSCSPISGHRSVSWYQQTPGQGLQFLFEYFSETQRNKGNFPGRFSGRQFSNSRSEMNVSTLELGDSALYLCASSLGLAGVEQFFGPGTRLTVL.